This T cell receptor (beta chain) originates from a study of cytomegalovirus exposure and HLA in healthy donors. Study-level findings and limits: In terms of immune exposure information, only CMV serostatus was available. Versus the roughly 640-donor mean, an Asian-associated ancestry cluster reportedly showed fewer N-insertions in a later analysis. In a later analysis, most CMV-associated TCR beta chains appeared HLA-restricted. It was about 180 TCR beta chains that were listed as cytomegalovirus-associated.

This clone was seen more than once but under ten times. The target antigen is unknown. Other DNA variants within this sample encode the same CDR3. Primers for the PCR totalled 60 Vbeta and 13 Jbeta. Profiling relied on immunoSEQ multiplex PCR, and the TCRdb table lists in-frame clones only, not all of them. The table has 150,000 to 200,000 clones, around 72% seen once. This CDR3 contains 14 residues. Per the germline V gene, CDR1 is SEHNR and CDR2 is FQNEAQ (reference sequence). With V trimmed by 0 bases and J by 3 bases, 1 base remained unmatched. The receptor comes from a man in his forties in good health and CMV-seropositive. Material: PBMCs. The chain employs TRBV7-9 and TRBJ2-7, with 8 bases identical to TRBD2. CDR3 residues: CASSLAGTSYEQYF. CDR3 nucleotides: TGTGCCAGCAGCTTAGCGGGGACTAGCTACGAGCAGTACTTC.